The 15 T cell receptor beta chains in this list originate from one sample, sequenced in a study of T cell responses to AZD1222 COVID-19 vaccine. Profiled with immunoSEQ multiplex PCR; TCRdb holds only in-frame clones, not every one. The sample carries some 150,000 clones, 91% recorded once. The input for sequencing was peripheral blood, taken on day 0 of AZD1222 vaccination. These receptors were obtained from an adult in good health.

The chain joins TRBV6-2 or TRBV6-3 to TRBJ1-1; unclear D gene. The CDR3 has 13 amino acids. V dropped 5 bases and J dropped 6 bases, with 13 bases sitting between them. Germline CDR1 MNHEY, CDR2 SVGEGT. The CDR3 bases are TGTGCCAGCAGTGCCTCTTTAGTTTCTGAAGCTTTCTTT. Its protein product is CASSASLVSEAFF.

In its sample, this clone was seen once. CDR3 DNA: TGTGCCAGCAGCTCATTCGTTGGCACAGATACGCAGTATTTT. Its protein is CASSSFVGTDTQYF. The chain joins TRBV5-6 to TRBJ2-3; D is ambiguous. The CDR3 extends over 14 amino acids. The V and J ends lost 3 bases and 1 base respectively, with 9 bases between them. CDR1 is SGHDT and CDR2 is YYEEEE in the germline V gene.

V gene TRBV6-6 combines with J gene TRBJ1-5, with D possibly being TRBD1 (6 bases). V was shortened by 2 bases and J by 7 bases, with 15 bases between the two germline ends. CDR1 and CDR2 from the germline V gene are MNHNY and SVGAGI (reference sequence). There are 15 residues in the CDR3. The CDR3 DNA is TGTGCCAGCAGTTACGGGGGCAGGGTTAGGCAGCCCCAGCATTTT. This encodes CASSYGGRVRQPQHF.

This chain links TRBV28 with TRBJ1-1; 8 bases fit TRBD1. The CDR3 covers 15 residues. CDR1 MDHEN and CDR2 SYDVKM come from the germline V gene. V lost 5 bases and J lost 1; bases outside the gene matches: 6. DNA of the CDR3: TGTGCCAGCAGTACCCCCGGACAGGGGAACACTGAAGCTTTCTTT. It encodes CASSTPGQGNTEAFF.

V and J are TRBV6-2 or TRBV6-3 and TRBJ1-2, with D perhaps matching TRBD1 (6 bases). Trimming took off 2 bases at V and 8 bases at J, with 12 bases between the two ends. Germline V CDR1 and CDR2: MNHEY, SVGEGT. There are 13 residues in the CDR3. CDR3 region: CASSYDRSAGYTF. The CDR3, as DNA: TGTGCCAGCAGTTACGACAGGTCCGCAGGCTACACCTTC.

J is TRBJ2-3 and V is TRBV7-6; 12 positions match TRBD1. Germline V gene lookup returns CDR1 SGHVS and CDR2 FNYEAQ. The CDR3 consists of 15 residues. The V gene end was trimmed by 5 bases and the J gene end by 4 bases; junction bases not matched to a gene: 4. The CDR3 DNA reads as TGTGCCAGCAGCCGCGGGACAGGGGGCCCAGATACGCAGTATTTT. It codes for CASSRGTGGPDTQYF.

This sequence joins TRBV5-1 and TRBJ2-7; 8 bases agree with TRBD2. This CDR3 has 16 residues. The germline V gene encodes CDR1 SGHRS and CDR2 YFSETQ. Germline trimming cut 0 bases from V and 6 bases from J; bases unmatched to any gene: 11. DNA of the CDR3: TGCGCCAGCAGCTTGGGGGGGACTAGGGGAACCAGCGAGCAGTACTTC. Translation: CASSLGGTRGTSEQYF. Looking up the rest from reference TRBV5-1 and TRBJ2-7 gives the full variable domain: KAGVTQTPRYLIKTRGQQVTLSCSPISGHRSVSWYQQTPGQGLQFLFEYFSETQRNKGNFPGRFSGRQFSNSRSEMNVSTLELGDSALYLCASSLGGTRGTSEQYFGPGTRLTVT.

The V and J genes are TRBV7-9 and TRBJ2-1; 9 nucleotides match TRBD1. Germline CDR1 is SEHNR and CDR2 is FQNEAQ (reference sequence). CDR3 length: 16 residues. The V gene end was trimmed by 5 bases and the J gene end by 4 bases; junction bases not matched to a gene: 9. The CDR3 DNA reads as TGTGCCAGCAGCCCCTACCCGGGACAGGGTTACAATGAGCAGTTCTTC. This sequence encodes CASSPYPGQGYNEQFF.

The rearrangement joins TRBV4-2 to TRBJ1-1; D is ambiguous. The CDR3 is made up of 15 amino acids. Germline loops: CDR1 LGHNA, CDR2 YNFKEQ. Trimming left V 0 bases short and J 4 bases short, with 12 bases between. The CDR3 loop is CASSQDLGAVTEAFF. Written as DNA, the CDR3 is TGTGCCAGCAGCCAAGATTTGGGTGCAGTCACTGAAGCTTTCTTT.

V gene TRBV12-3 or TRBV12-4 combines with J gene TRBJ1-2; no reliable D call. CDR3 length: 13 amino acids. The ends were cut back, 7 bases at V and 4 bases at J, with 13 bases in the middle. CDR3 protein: CASNGPHFYGYTF. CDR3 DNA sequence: TGTGCCAGCAACGGCCCGCACTTCTATGGCTACACCTTC.

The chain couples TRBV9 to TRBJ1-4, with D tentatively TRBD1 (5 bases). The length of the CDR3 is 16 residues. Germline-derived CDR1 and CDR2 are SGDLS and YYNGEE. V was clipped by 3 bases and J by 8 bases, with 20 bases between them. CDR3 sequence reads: CASSGGKTESREKLFF. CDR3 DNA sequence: TGTGCCAGCAGCGGAGGGAAGACAGAGTCCCGGGAAAAACTGTTTTTT.

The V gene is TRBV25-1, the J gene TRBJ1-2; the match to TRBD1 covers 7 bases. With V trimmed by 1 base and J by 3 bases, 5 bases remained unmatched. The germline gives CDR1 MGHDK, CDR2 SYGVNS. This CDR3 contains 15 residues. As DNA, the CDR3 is TGTGCCAGCAGTGAATCAGACAGGGAGTACTATGGCTACACCTTC. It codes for CASSESDREYYGYTF.

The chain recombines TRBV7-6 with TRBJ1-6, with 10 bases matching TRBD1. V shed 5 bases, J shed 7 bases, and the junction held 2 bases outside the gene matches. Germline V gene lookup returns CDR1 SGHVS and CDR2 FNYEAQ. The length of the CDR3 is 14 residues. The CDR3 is CASSRTGGNSPLHF. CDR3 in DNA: TGTGCCAGCAGCAGGACAGGGGGGAATTCACCCCTCCACTTT.

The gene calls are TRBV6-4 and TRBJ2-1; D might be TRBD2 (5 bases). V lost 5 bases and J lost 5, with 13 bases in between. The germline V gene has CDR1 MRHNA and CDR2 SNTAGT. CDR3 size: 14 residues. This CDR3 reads CASSLLDIHNEQFF. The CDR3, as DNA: TGTGCCAGCAGTCTACTAGATATCCACAATGAGCAGTTCTTC.

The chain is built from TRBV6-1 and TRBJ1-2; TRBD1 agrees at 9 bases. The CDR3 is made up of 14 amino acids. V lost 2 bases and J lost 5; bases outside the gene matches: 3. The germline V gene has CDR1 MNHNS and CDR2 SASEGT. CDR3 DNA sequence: TGTGCCAGCAGTGAAAGGGGACAGGGTTATGGCTACACCTTC. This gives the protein CASSERGQGYGYTF.